The 19 T cell receptor beta chains below all came from one sample that was sequenced in a study of blood T cell repertoires in COVID-19 (TCRdb year 2020). The library was made by the immunoSEQ multiplex PCR assay. TCRdb provides this immuneACCESS table in a form limited to in-frame rearrangements. Some clones are lacking; in checked studies, under half of them reflect an unresolved V gene, and why the rest are absent is not known. The sample contains approximately 190,000 clones, 85% to 90% of them found a single time. Of the sample, 5% to 6.5% is held by the ten largest clones. Material: peripheral blood. The source is a man older than 75 with acute or convalescent COVID-19.

The gene calls are TRBV6-6 and TRBJ1-4, with 7 bases lining up with TRBD1. Germline values: CDR1 MNHNY, CDR2 SVGAGI (reference sequence). This CDR3 contains 15 residues. V gave up 5 bases and J gave up 8 bases; unmatched junction bases: 11. The DNA of the CDR3 is TGTGCCAGCAGTAACAGGGGTGGGGTGTCGGAAAAACTGTTTTTT. It is translated as CASSNRGGVSEKLFF.

J is TRBJ2-5 and V is TRBV11-1; 7 bases agree with TRBD1. CDR1 is SGHAT, CDR2 FQDESV, per germline (reference sequence). V was pared by 5 bases and J by 1 base, with 7 bases of the junction left unmatched. There are 15 residues in the CDR3. CDR3 region: CASSRQGQFQETQYF. The CDR3 region has the DNA TGTGCCAGCAGCAGACAGGGACAGTTCCAAGAGACCCAGTACTTC.

The chain combines TRBV19 with TRBJ1-5; the match to TRBD1 covers 7 bases. Trimming cost V 5 bases and J 0 bases; bases outside gene matches: 13. The CDR3 is made up of 18 amino acids. Germline V lookup: CDR1 LNHDA, CDR2 SQIVND (reference sequence). As DNA, the CDR3 is TGTGCCAGTAGTTCCTCTTCCCGGGACAGAGGTAGCAATCAGCCCCAGCATTTT. Translation: CASSSSSRDRGSNQPQHF.

This rearrangement joins TRBV5-1 to TRBJ2-7; D ambiguous. The CDR3 contains 16 residues. From germline, CDR1 is SGHRS and CDR2 YFSETQ. V lost 4 bases and J lost 1, with 18 bases in between. The DNA of the CDR3 is TGCGCCAGCAGCCAATACGGGTCCCCGGCGTCCTACGAGCAGTACTTC. This codes for CASSQYGSPASYEQYF.

CDR3 coding DNA: TGTGCCAGCAGCCCAGGACTAGCGTCCTACAATGAGCAGTTCTTC. Translating it yields CASSPGLASYNEQFF. The chain is built from TRBV7-9 and TRBJ2-1, with 9 positions matching TRBD2. The V gene end was trimmed by 5 bases and the J gene end by 1 base; junction bases not matched to a gene: 3. The germline V gene encodes CDR1 SEHNR and CDR2 FQNEAQ (reference sequence). The CDR3 consists of 15 residues. The full variable domain, in which reference TRBV7-9 and TRBJ2-1 provide the parts outside the CDR3, is DTGVSQNPRHKITKRGQNVTFRCDPISEHNRLYWYRQTLGQGPEFLTYFQNEAQLEKSRLLSDRFSAERPKGSFSTLEIQRTEQGDSAMYLCASSPGLASYNEQFFGPGTRLTVL.

CDR3 bases: TGTGCCAGCAGTTACTCGCTAGCGGGGTTCAATGAGCAGTTCTTC. Translated, it gives CASSYSLAGFNEQFF. The V and J genes are TRBV6-5 and TRBJ2-1, with 9 bases identical to TRBD2. Germline CDR1 and CDR2: MNHEY and SVGAGI. Trimming removed 0 bases from V and 6 bases from J; junction bases left unmatched: 3. The CDR3 is made up of 15 amino acids.

The CDR3 DNA follows: TGTGCCAGCAGCGCGGGTCAGGGGGCGAGTCGAGCCTACGAGCAGTACGTC. It codes for CASSAGQGASRAYEQYV. The chain has TRBV11-3 and TRBJ2-7; the match to TRBD1 covers 8 bases. This CDR3 has 17 residues. Germline CDR1 and CDR2: SGHNT and YENEEA. J gave up 2 bases and V 5 bases, and 14 bases lay outside the gene matches.

The J gene is TRBJ2-2, the V gene TRBV18; D not certain. Germline V CDR1 and CDR2: KGHSH, LQKENI. The CDR3 is 15 residues long. V lost 0 bases, J lost 5 bases, and 10 bases lay in between. CDR3 residues: CASSPPGLETGELFF. Written as DNA, the CDR3 is TGTGCCAGCTCACCACCGGGTCTAGAGACCGGGGAGCTGTTTTTT.

The chain links TRBV2 to TRBJ2-1; 9 nucleotides agree with TRBD1. V lost 10 bases to trimming and J lost 2 bases; unmatched junction nucleotides: 6. Germline CDR1 reads SNHLY; CDR2 reads FYNNEI. CDR3 length equals 14 residues. CDR3 nucleotides: TGTGCCAACCCCCGGGACAGGGCCTACAATGAGCAGTTCTTC. It encodes CANPRDRAYNEQFF.

This chain links TRBV19 with TRBJ2-7; 7 positions match TRBD2. The CDR3 loop spans 14 amino acids. V trimming: 4 bases; J trimming: 3 bases; junction bases outside the gene matches: 6. The germline V gene has CDR1 LNHDA and CDR2 SQIVND (reference sequence). CDR3 residues: CASSNAGGFYEQYF. The DNA of the CDR3 is TGTGCCAGTAGTAACGCCGGGGGGTTCTACGAGCAGTACTTC.

This clone has only one observation. The V gene is TRBV5-6, the J gene TRBJ2-7, with 7 bases identical to TRBD1. Germline V lookup: CDR1 SGHDT, CDR2 YYEEEE. The CDR3 has 14 amino acids. The ends lost 1 base at V and 2 bases at J; junction bases unmatched: 3. The CDR3 region is CASSLTGQAYEQYV. The CDR3 coding sequence is TGTGCCAGCAGCTTGACAGGACAGGCCTACGAGCAGTACGTC.

V and J are TRBV6-5 and TRBJ2-7; D is possibly TRBD1 (6 bases). CDR3 size: 12 residues. The germline gives CDR1 MNHEY, CDR2 SVGAGI. The V end was cut by 5 bases, the J end by 7 bases, with 12 bases between. CDR3 in amino acids: CASSTYRVEQYV. The CDR3 coding sequence is TGTGCCAGCAGTACCTACAGGGTTGAGCAGTACGTC.

This rearrangement joins TRBV7-3 to TRBJ1-1; D is ambiguous. Trimming shortened V by 5 bases and J by 10 bases, and 5 bases separated the two germline ends. This CDR3 contains 9 residues. Germline assignment: CDR1 SGHTA and CDR2 FQGTGA. The CDR3 sequence is CASSPRAFF. In nucleotides, the CDR3 is TGTGCCAGCAGCCCGAGAGCTTTCTTT.

This chain joins TRBV19 and TRBJ1-5; 9 bases map to TRBD1. Germline assignment: CDR1 LNHDA and CDR2 SQIVND (reference sequence). V dropped 3 bases and J dropped 1; count of bases not matched to a gene: 4. This CDR3 has 16 residues. The CDR3: CASSMGQGLSNQPQHF. The CDR3 nucleotides are TGTGCCAGTAGTATGGGACAGGGCCTGAGCAATCAGCCCCAGCATTTT.

This chain connects TRBV10-3 to TRBJ1-2; D possibly corresponds to TRBD1 (5 bases). This CDR3 spans 12 amino acids. Trimming cost V 6 bases and J 8 bases, with 13 bases left between them. The germline CDR1 and CDR2 sequences are ENHRY and SYGVKD. This CDR3 reads CAIREGPSGYTF. Written as DNA, the CDR3 is TGTGCCATCAGGGAGGGGCCGAGCGGCTACACCTTC.

This clone came up once. The J gene is TRBJ2-2, the V gene TRBV3-1 (or the pseudogene TRBV3-2); TRBD2 agrees at 11 bases. Losses at the gene ends were 4 bases for V and 7 bases for J; bases not matched to a gene: 11. The V gene's germline CDR1 is LGHDT and CDR2 YNNKEL (reference sequence). The CDR3 consists of 17 residues. The CDR3 DNA is TGTGCCAGCAGCCTAAGATGGTTAGCGGGAGGGCGCGGGGAGCTGTTTTTT. As protein: CASSLRWLAGGRGELFF.

The V gene is TRBV9, the J gene TRBJ2-2, with TRBD1 as a possible D gene (6 bases). The V end was cut by 4 bases, the J end by 4 bases, with 11 bases between. In germline, CDR1 is SGDLS, CDR2 YYNGEE. This CDR3 spans 14 amino acids. The CDR3 protein is CASSSQGSTGELFF. The CDR3 DNA reads TGTGCCAGCAGCTCCCAGGGGAGCACCGGGGAGCTGTTTTTT.

A single count supports this clone. The same CDR3 also results from other DNA sequences found in this sample. J is TRBJ1-4 and V is TRBV18; TRBD1 matches at 8 bases. The junction had 2 bases not matched to a gene; V was cut back by 2 bases and J by 3 bases. The germline V gene has CDR1 KGHSH and CDR2 LQKENI. The CDR3 runs 15 residues. In nucleotides, the CDR3 is TGTGCCAGCTCACCAGGACAGGGTGCTAATGAAAAACTGTTTTTT. Translated: CASSPGQGANEKLFF.

There are a few counts of this clone. V gene TRBV6-5 combines with J gene TRBJ2-1; 10 bases map to TRBD2. The V gene's germline CDR1 is MNHEY and CDR2 SVGAGI. The CDR3 runs 16 residues. J was trimmed by 5 bases and V by 4 bases; bases with no gene match: 8. This chain's CDR3 is CASSFYLAGEDNEQFF. For the CDR3, the DNA is TGTGCCAGCAGTTTTTACCTAGCGGGGGAAGACAATGAGCAGTTCTTC.